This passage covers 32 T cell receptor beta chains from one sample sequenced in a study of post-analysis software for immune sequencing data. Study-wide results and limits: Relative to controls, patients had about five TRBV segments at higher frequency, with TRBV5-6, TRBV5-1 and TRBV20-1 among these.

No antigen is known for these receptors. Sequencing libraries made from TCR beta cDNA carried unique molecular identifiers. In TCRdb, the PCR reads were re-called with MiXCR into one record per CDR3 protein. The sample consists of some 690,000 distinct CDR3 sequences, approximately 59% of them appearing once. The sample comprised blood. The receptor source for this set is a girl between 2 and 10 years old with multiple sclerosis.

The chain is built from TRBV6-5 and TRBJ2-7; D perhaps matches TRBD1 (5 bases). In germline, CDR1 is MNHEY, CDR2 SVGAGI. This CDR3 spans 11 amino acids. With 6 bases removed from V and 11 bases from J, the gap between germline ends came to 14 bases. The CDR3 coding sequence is TGTGCCAGCAGCTCAGGGAAGGGAAAGTACTTC. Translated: CASSSGKGKYF.

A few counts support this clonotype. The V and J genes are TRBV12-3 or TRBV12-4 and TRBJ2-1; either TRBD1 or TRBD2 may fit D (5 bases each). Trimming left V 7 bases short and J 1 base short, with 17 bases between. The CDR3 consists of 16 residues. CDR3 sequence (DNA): TGTGCCAGCACCCACCCAGAGGGGATTTCCTACAATGAGCAGTTCTTC. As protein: CASTHPEGISYNEQFF.

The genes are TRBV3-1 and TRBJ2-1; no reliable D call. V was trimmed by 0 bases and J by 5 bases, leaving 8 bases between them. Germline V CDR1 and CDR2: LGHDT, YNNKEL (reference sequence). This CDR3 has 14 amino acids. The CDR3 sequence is CASSQESTDNEQFF. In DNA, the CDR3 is TGTGCCAGCAGCCAAGAAAGCACCGACAATGAGCAGTTCTTC.

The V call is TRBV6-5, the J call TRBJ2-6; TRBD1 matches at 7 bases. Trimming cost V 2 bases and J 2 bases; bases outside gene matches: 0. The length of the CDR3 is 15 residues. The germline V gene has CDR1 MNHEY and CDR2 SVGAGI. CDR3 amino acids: CASSYQGAGANVLTF. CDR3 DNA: TGTGCCAGCAGTTACCAGGGGGCTGGGGCCAACGTCCTGACTTTC.

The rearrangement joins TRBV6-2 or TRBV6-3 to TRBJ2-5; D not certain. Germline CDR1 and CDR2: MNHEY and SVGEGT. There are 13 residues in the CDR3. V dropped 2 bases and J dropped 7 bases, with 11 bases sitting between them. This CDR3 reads CASSYPPVSTQYF. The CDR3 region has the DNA TGTGCCAGCAGTTACCCCCCGGTCTCGACCCAGTACTTC.

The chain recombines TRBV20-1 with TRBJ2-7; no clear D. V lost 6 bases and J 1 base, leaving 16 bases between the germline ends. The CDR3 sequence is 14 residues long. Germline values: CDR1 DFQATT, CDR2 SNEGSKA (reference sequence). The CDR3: CSAISPDLSYEQYF. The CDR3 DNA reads TGCAGTGCCATCTCCCCGGACCTTTCCTACGAGCAGTACTTC.

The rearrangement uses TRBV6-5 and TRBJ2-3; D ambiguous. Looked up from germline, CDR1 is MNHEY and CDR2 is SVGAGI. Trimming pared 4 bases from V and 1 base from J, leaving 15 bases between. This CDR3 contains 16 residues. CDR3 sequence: CASSLSRNSRTDTQYF. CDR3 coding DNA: TGTGCCAGCAGTTTGTCCCGGAACAGTCGCACAGATACGCAGTATTTT.

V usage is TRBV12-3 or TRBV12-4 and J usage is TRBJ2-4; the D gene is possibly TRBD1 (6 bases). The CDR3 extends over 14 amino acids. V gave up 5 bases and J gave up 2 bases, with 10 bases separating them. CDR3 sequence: CASSPQGSKNIQYF. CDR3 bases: TGTGCCAGCAGTCCTCAGGGGTCCAAAAACATTCAGTACTTC.

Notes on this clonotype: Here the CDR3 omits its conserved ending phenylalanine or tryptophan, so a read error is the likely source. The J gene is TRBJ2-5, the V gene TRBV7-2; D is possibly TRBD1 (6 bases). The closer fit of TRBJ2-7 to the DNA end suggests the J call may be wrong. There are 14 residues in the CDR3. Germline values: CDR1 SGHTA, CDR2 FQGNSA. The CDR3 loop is CASSFRDNPYEQYC. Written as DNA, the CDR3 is TGTGCCAGCAGCTTCCGGGACAACCCATACGAGCAGTACTGC.

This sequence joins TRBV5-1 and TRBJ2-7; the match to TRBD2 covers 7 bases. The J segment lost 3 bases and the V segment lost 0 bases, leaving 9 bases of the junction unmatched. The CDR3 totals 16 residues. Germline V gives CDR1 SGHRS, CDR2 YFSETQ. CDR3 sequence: CASSLGNGREVYEQYF. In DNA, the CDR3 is TGCGCCAGCAGCTTGGGCAACGGACGGGAGGTCTACGAGCAGTACTTC. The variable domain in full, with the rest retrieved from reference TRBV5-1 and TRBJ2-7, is KAGVTQTPRYLIKTRGQQVTLSCSPISGHRSVSWYQQTPGQGLQFLFEYFSETQRNKGNFPGRFSGRQFSNSRSEMNVSTLELGDSALYLCASSLGNGREVYEQYFGPGTRLTVT.

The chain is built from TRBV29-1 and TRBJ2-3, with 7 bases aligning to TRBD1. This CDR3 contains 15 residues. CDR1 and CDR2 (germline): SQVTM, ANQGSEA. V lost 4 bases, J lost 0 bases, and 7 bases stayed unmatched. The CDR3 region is CSVAKGAHSTDTQYF. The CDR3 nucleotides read TGCAGCGTTGCCAAGGGGGCCCATAGCACAGATACGCAGTATTTT.

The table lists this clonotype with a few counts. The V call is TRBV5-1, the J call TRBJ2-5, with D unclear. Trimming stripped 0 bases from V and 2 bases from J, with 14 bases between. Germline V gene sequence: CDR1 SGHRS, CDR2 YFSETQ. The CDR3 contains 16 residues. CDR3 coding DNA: TGCGCCAGCAGCTTGGCCATCACGACGGAACAAGAGACCCAGTACTTC. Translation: CASSLAITTEQETQYF.

The CDR3 spells CASSLVETGSTDTQYF. CDR3 DNA sequence: TGTGCCAGCAGCTTAGTCGAGACAGGCAGCACAGATACGCAGTATTTT. The rearrangement uses TRBV7-2 and TRBJ2-3; tentative D call: TRBD1 (6 bases). V dropped 1 base and J dropped 0 bases, with 11 bases sitting between them. Germline V lookup: CDR1 SGHTA, CDR2 FQGNSA. The CDR3 extends over 16 amino acids.

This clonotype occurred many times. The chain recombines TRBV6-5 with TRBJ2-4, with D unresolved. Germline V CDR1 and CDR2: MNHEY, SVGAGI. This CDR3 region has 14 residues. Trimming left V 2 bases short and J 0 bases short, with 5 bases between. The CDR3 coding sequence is TGTGCCAGCAGTTACGGCCTAGCCAAAAACATTCAGTACTTC. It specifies CASSYGLAKNIQYF.

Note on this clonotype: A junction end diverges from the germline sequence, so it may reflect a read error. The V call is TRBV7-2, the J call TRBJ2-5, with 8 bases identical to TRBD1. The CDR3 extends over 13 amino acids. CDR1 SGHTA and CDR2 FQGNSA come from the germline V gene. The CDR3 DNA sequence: TGCGCCAGCAAGGACAGGGTAAAAGAGACCCAGTACTTC. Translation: CASKDRVKETQYF.

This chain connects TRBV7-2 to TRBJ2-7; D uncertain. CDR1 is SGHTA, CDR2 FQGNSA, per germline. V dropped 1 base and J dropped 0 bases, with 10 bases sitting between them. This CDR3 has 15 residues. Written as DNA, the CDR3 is TGTGCCAGCAGCTTAGTTGGCAGCTCCTCCTACGAGCAGTACTTC. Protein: CASSLVGSSSYEQYF.

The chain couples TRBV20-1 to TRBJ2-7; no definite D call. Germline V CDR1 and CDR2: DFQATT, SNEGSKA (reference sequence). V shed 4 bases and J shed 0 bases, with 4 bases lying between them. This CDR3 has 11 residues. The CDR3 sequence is CSAMTSYEQYF. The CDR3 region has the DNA TGCAGTGCTATGACCTCCTACGAGCAGTACTTC.

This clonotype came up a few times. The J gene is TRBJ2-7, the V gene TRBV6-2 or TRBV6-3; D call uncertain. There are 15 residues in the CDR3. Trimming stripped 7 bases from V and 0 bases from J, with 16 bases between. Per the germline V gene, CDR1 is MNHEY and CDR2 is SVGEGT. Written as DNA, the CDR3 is TGTGCCAGCACCCTCTCTACACTTGTCTCCTACGAGCAGTACTTC. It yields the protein CASTLSTLVSYEQYF.

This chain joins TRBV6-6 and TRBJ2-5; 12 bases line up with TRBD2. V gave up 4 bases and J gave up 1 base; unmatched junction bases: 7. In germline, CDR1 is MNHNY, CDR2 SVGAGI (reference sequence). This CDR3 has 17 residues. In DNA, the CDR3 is TGTGCCAGCAGTTCACGACTAGCGGGAGTCCTCCAAGAGACCCAGTACTTC. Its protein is CASSSRLAGVLQETQYF.

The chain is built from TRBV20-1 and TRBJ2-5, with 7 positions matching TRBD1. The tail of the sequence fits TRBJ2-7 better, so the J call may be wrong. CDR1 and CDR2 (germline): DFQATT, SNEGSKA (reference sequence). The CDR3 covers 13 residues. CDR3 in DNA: TGCAGTGCCAGGGGGTCTATTCCCTACGAGCAGTACTTC. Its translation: CSARGSIPYEQYF.

This CDR3 reads CSVGGPGDQETQYF. The CDR3 DNA follows: TGCAGCGTCGGAGGGCCCGGGGACCAAGAGACCCAGTACTTC. This chain uses TRBV29-1 with TRBJ2-5; TRBD2 might be the D (6 bases). CDR3 size: 14 residues. The V end lost 6 bases, the J end lost 0 bases, and 14 bases lay between the germline ends. Germline CDR1 reads SQVTM; CDR2 reads ANQGSEA.

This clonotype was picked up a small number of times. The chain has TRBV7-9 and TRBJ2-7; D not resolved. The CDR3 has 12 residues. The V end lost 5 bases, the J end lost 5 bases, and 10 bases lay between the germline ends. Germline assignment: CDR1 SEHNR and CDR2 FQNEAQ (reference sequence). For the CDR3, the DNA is TGTGCCAGCAGCCCCCGAAGGGACGAGCAGTACTTC. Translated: CASSPRRDEQYF.

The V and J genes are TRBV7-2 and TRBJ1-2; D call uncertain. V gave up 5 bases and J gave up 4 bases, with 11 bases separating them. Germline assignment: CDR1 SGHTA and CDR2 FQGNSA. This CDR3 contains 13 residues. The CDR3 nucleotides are TGTGCCAGCAGCCCGGACGGATTCTATGGCTACACCTTC. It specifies CASSPDGFYGYTF.

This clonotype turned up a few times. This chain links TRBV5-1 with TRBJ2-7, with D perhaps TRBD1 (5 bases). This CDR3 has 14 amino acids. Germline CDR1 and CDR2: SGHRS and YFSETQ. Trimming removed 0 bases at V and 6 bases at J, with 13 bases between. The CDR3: CASSLGQGNPEQYF. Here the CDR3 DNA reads TGCGCCAGCAGCTTGGGTCAGGGAAATCCCGAGCAGTACTTC.

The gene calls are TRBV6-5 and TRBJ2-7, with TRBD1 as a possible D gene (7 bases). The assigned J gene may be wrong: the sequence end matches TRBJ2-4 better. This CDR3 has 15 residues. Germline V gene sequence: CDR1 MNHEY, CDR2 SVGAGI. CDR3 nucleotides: TGTGCCAGCAGTTACCTCCCCAGGGGGGTAAACATTCAGTACTTC. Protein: CASSYLPRGVNIQYF.

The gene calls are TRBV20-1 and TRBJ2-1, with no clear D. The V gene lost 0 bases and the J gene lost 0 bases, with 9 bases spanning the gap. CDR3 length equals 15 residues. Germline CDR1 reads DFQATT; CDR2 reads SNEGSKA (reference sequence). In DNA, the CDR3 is TGCAGTGCTAGAGAGCCCAAAAGCTCCTACAATGAGCAGTTCTTC. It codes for CSAREPKSSYNEQFF.

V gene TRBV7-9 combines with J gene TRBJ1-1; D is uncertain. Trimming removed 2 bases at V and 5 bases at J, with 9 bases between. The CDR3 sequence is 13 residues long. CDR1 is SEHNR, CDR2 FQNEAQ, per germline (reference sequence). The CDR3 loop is CASSLSGYTEAFF. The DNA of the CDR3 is TGTGCCAGCAGCTTATCGGGTTATACTGAAGCTTTCTTT.

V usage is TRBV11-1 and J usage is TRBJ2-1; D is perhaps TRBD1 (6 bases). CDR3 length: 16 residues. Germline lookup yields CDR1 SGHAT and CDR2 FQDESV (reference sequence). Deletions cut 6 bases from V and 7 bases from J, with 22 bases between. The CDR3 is CASSFPPEQGRNEQFF. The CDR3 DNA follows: TGTGCCAGCAGTTTCCCGCCAGAACAGGGTCGTAATGAGCAGTTCTTC.

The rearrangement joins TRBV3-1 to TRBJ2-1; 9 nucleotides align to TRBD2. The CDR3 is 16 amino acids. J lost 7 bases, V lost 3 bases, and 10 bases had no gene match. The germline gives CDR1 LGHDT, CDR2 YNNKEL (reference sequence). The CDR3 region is CASSQGFSGGANEQFF. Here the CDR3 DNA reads TGTGCCAGCAGCCAGGGATTTAGCGGGGGTGCGAATGAGCAGTTCTTC.

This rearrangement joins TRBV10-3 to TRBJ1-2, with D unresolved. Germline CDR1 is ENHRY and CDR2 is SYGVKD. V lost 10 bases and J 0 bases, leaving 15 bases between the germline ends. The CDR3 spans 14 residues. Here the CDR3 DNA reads TGTGCCACATCAGGCGCAGAAGCTAACTATGGCTACACCTTC. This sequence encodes CATSGAEANYGYTF.

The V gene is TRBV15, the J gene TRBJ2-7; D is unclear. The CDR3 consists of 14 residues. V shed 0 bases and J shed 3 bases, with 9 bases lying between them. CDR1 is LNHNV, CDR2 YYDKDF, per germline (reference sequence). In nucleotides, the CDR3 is TGTGCCACCAGCAGAGAGCGATTTGGCTACGAGCAGTACTTC. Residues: CATSRERFGYEQYF.

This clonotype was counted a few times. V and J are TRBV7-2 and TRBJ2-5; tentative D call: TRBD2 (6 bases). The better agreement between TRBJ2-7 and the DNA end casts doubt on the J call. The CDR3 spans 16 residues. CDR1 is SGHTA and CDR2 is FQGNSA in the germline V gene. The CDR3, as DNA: TGTGCCAGCAGCCAAGATGGCGGAGGGGTCCCCTACGAGCAGTACTTC. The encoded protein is CASSQDGGGVPYEQYF.